The 8 T cell receptor beta chains below all came from one sample that was sequenced in a study of regulatory T cells in long-lasting Graves disease. Libraries of TCR beta came from iRepertoire HTBI primers plus Arm-PCR of CDR3 regions. TCRdb reprocessed the multiplex PCR reads with MiXCR, giving one entry per CDR3 protein. The table includes 650,000 to 700,000 distinct CDR3 sequences, roughly 30% detected once. Documented time point: persistent/refractory GD, antithyroid drugs over 5 years with positive TRAb. PBMC-derived RNA was used for the TCR library. Here the sequenced sample was peripheral blood mononuclear cells (PBMCs), taken when the disease was refractory, from a patient treated with antithyroid drugs. The origin of the receptors is a female donor with Graves disease.

This clonotype has a count of ten or more. The rearrangement uses TRBV27 and TRBJ1-1; D uncertain. Trimming took off 4 bases at V and 1 base at J, with 13 bases between the two ends. Germline CDR1 reads MNHEY; CDR2 reads SMNVEV (reference sequence). This CDR3 comprises 15 residues. In DNA form, the CDR3 reads TGTGCCAGCAGTTCCCCCCGGGGAGCGAACACTGAAGCTTTCTTT. It codes for CASSSPRGANTEAFF.

V and J are TRBV20-1 and TRBJ2-7; D could derive from TRBD1 or TRBD2 (5 bases each). This CDR3 is built from 15 residues. Trimming took off 8 bases at V and 2 bases at J, with 22 bases between the two ends. CDR1 is DFQATT, CDR2 SNEGSKA, per germline (reference sequence). Here the CDR3 reads CSILPVGTEPYEQYF. The CDR3, as DNA: TGCAGTATACTCCCGGTGGGGACGGAACCCTACGAGCAGTACTTC.

The chain has TRBV20-1 and TRBJ2-3, with 10 bases identical to TRBD2. The CDR3 is made up of 13 amino acids. Germline V lookup: CDR1 DFQATT, CDR2 SNEGSKA (reference sequence). The V segment lost 8 bases and the J segment 2 bases; nucleotides outside the gene matches: 4. Here the CDR3 reads CSNSGRNTDTQYF. CDR3 in DNA: TGCAGTAATAGCGGGAGGAACACAGATACGCAGTATTTT.

This sequence joins TRBV27 and TRBJ1-1, with 8 positions matching TRBD1. The CDR3 loop spans 18 amino acids. Trimming removed 5 bases from V and 7 bases from J; junction bases left unmatched: 21. CDR1 is MNHEY, CDR2 SMNVEV, per germline (reference sequence). The chain's CDR3 is CASSVDRGLWGGGGEAFF. The CDR3 DNA sequence: TGTGCCAGCAGTGTAGACAGGGGATTATGGGGGGGCGGTGGTGAAGCTTTCTTT.

This clonotype was found a few times. This chain joins TRBV6-1 and TRBJ2-7; the match to TRBD2 covers 7 bases. The germline V gene has CDR1 MNHNS and CDR2 SASEGT. Trimming removed 8 bases from V and 2 bases from J; junction bases left unmatched: 9. The CDR3 covers 14 residues. Written as DNA, the CDR3 is TGTGCCAGCCGCGAAACTAGCGCAACCTACGAGCAGTACTTC. This translates into CASRETSATYEQYF.

The gene calls are TRBV12-3 or TRBV12-4 and TRBJ1-1; D is ambiguous. Between the trimmed V and J ends, which lost 6 bases and 6 bases, there was a span of 20 bases. The CDR3 covers 15 residues. Written as DNA, the CDR3 is TGTGCCAGCAGCCCGCTTATTGGGTCACTGGCTGAAGCTTTCTTT. Protein sequence: CASSPLIGSLAEAFF.

V and J are TRBV5-6 and TRBJ2-7, with 8 nucleotides matching TRBD1. J lost 2 bases, V lost 1 base, and 20 bases had no gene match. This CDR3 has 20 amino acids. The germline V gene has CDR1 SGHDT and CDR2 YYEEEE. CDR3 in DNA: TGTGCCAGCAGCTTGCTTCGTGGACAGACAGGGGAAAATTTAGCCTACGAGCAGTACTTC. Its translation: CASSLLRGQTGENLAYEQYF.

The chain employs TRBV20-1 and TRBJ1-4; D ambiguous. Looked up from germline, CDR1 is DFQATT and CDR2 is SNEGSKA (reference sequence). V gave up 3 bases and J gave up 5 bases, with 10 bases separating them. CDR3 length: 13 amino acids. This CDR3 reads CSASGWPNEKLFF. CDR3 nucleotide sequence: TGCAGTGCTAGTGGGTGGCCAAATGAAAAACTGTTTTTT.